These 4 T cell receptor beta chains came from one sample sequenced in a study of blood T cell repertoires in COVID-19. TCRdb's copy holds only in-frame clones and misses some; the assay was immunoSEQ multiplex PCR. The sample has some 190,000 clones, 70% to 90% seen once. Sequencing used PBMCs or T cells enriched from blood (not recorded which). All receptors derive from a young man with acute COVID-19.

The chain links TRBV5-1 to TRBJ1-3, with 8 bases matching TRBD1. The germline V gene has CDR1 SGHRS and CDR2 YFSETQ. V dropped 5 bases and J dropped 0; count of bases not matched to a gene: 13. The CDR3 consists of 18 residues. Written as DNA, the CDR3 is TGCGCCAGCAGTCCCCACGGGACAGGAATATACTCTGGAAACACCATATATTTT. It encodes CASSPHGTGIYSGNTIYF.

The J gene is TRBJ2-1, the V gene TRBV7-7; D may be TRBD2 (6 bases). The V gene lost 1 base and the J gene lost 8 bases, with 12 bases spanning the gap. There are 14 residues in the CDR3. CDR1 SSHAT and CDR2 FNYEAQ come from the germline V gene (reference sequence). Here the CDR3 reads CASSLVDSGYEQFF. The CDR3 DNA reads TGTGCCAGCAGCTTAGTGGATAGCGGCTATGAGCAGTTCTTC.

CDR3 in amino acids: CASSLGQGDYEQYF. CDR3 nucleotide sequence: TGTGCCAGCAGCTTAGGACAGGGGGATTACGAGCAGTACTTC. The chain uses TRBV7-7 and TRBJ2-7, with 9 positions matching TRBD1. Germline CDR1 SSHAT, CDR2 FNYEAQ (reference sequence). The V segment lost 1 base and the J segment 4 bases; nucleotides outside the gene matches: 2. This CDR3 is 14 amino acids long.

The chain carries TRBV10-1 and TRBJ1-5; D gene ambiguous. V was shortened by 3 bases and J by 6 bases, with 6 bases between the two germline ends. In germline, CDR1 is WNHNN, CDR2 SYGVQD (reference sequence). This CDR3 contains 12 residues. The chain's CDR3 is CASSDTSQPQHF. The CDR3 DNA sequence: TGCGCCAGCAGTGATACCAGTCAGCCCCAGCATTTT.